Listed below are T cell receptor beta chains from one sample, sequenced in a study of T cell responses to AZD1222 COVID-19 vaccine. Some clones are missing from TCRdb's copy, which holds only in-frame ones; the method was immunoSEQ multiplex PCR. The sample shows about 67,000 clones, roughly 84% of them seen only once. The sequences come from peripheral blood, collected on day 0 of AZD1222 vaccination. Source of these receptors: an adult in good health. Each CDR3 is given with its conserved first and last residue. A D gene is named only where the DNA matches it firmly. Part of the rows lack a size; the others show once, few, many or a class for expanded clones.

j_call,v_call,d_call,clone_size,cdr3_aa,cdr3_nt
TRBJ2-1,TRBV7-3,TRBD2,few,CASSTSSGSVNEQFF,TGTGCCAGCAGCACCTCTAGCGGGAGTGTAAATGAGCAGTTCTTC
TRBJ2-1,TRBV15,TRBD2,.,CATKAGGRVSYNEQFF,TGTGCCACCAAAGCGGGAGGCCGAGTTTCCTACAATGAGCAGTTCTTC
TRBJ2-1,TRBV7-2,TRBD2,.,CASSFPASGRGNEQFF,TGTGCCAGCAGCTTCCCCGCTAGCGGAAGAGGCAATGAGCAGTTCTTC
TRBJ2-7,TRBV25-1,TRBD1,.,CASSARDRGEQYF,TGTGCCAGCAGTGCCCGGGACAGGGGGGAGCAGTACTTC
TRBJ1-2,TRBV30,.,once,CAWGRARGHYGYTF,TGTGCCTGGGGGAGGGCCAGGGGTCACTATGGCTACACCTTC
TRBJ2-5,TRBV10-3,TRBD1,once,CATGQGEETQYF,TGTGCCACTGGACAGGGCGAAGAGACCCAGTACTTC
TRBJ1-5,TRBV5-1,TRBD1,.,CASSTGTGNQPQHF,TGCGCCAGCAGCACTGGGACAGGGAATCAGCCCCAGCATTTT
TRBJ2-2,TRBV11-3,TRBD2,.,CASSLEAGAGELFF,TGTGCCAGCAGCTTAGAGGCGGGGGCCGGGGAGCTGTTTTTT
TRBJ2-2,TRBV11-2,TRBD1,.,CASSLTGGFDTGELFF,TGTGCCAGCAGCTTAACAGGGGGTTTCGACACCGGGGAGCTGTTTTTT
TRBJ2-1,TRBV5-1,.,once,CASSLGALSRDEQFF,TGCGCCAGCAGCTTGGGGGCCCTATCTAGGGATGAGCAGTTCTTC
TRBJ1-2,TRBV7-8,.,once,CASSPPRGGYTF,TGTGCCAGCAGCCCACCACGGGGGGGCTACACCTTC
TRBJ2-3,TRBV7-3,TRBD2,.,CASSLGTSGTDTQYF,TGTGCCAGCAGCTTGGGGACTAGCGGCACAGATACGCAGTATTTT
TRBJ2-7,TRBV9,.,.,CASSDETEYEQYF,TGTGCCAGCTCTGACGAGACTGAATACGAGCAGTACTTC
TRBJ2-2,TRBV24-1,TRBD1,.,CATSTKQGAGGELFF,TGTGCCACCAGTACTAAACAGGGGGCCGGCGGGGAGCTGTTTTTT
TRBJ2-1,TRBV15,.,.,CATSRVRDAYNEQFF,TGTGCCACCAGCAGAGTACGGGACGCCTACAATGAGCAGTTCTTC
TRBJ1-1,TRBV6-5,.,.,CASSYRGATEAFF,TGTGCCAGCAGTTACCGGGGGGCCACTGAAGCTTTCTTT
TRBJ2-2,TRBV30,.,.,CAWSQNTGELFF,TGTGCCTGGAGTCAGAACACCGGGGAGCTGTTTTTT
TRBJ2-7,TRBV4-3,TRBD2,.,CASSPRLAETYEQYF,TGCGCCAGCAGCCCTAGACTAGCGGAGACCTACGAGCAGTACTTC
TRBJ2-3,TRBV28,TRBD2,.,CASSLLAGGPDTQYF,TGTGCCAGCAGTTTACTAGCGGGAGGGCCAGATACGCAGTATTTT
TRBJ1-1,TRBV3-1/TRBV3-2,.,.,CASSQLEMNTEAFF,TGTGCCAGCAGCCAATTGGAGATGAACACTGAAGCTTTCTTT
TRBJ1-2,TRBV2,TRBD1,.,CASSKVDRVDGYTF,TGTGCCAGCAGCAAAGTGGACAGGGTGGATGGCTACACCTTC
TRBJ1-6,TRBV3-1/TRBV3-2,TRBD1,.,CASSQPGQGNSPLHF,TGTGCCAGCAGCCAACCGGGACAGGGGAATTCACCCCTCCACTTT
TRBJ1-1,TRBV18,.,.,CASSVGQKNTEAFF,TGTGCCAGCTCAGTTGGACAAAAGAACACTGAAGCTTTCTTT
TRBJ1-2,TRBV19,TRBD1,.,CASRSDRGSYGYTF,TGTGCCAGTAGATCTGACAGGGGCAGCTATGGCTACACCTTC
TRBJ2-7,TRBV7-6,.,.,CASSPLDGSYEQYF,TGTGCCAGCAGCCCCCTCGACGGTTCCTACGAGCAGTACTTC
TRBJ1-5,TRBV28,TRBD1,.,CASSEGAQPQHF,TGTGCCAGCAGTGAGGGGGCCCAGCCCCAGCATTTT
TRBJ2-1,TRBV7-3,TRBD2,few,CASSPINAGGRFEQFF,TGTGCCAGCAGCCCCATTAATGCGGGAGGGCGGTTTGAGCAGTTCTTC
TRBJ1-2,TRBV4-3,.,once,CASSQGRGNAVYTF,TGCGCCAGCAGCCAAGGCAGGGGAAATGCTGTCTACACCTTC
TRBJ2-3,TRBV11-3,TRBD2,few,CASSLDLTSGGADTQYF,TGTGCCAGCAGCTTAGATTTGACTAGCGGGGGGGCGGATACGCAGTATTTT
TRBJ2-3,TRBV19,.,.,CASKTDTDTQYF,TGTGCCAGTAAAACAGACACAGATACGCAGTATTTT
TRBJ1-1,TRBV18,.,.,CASSPRTAGTNTEAFF,TGTGCCAGCTCACCACGGACCGCAGGAACGAACACTGAAGCTTTCTTT
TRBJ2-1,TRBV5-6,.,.,CASSLLGSVYNEQFF,TGTGCCAGCAGCTTGCTGGGCAGTGTTTACAATGAGCAGTTCTTC
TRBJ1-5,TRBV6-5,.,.,CASRYKGNSNQPQHF,TGTGCCAGCAGATACAAGGGTAATAGCAATCAGCCCCAGCATTTT
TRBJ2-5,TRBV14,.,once,CASSHTLETGTQYF,TGTGCCAGCAGCCATACTCTTGAGACAGGGACCCAGTACTTC
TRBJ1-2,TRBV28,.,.,CASSPDVTQRGYTF,TGTGCCAGCAGCCCGGACGTTACGCAGCGGGGCTACACCTTC
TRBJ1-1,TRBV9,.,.,CASSAIRGLNTEAFF,TGTGCCAGCAGCGCCATAAGGGGCCTGAACACTGAAGCTTTCTTT
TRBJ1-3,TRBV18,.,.,CASSPGDVSGNTIYF,TGTGCCAGCTCCCCAGGGGATGTTTCTGGAAACACCATATATTTT
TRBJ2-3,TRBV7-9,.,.,CASSLLGSITDTQYF,TGTGCCAGCAGCTTATTGGGAAGCATCACAGATACGCAGTATTTT
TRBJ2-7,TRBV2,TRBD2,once,CASSPTPGLAGWEQYF,TGTGCCAGCAGCCCAACTCCGGGACTAGCGGGATGGGAGCAGTACTTC
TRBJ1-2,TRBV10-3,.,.,CAISVGSPGGYGYTF,TGTGCCATCAGTGTGGGCAGCCCGGGGGGCTATGGCTACACCTTC
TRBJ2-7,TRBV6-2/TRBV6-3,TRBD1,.,CASSYGAGQGAYEQYF,TGTGCCAGCAGTTACGGTGCGGGACAGGGGGCGTACGAGCAGTACTTC
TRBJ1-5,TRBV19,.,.,CASSSSKGVGQPQHF,TGTGCCAGTAGTTCGAGTAAGGGGGTAGGGCAGCCCCAGCATTTT
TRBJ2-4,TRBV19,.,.,CASSIQLIGSGIQYF,TGTGCCAGTAGTATACAACTCATTGGAAGTGGCATTCAGTACTTC
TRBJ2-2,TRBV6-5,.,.,CASVRTRNTGELFF,TGTGCCAGCGTTAGGACCCGGAACACCGGGGAGCTGTTTTTT
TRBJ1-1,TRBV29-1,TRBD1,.,CSVPGGQGGTEAFF,TGCAGCGTCCCAGGGGGACAGGGTGGCACTGAAGCTTTCTTT
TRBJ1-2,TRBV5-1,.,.,CASSPGTANYGYTF,TGCGCCAGCAGCCCCGGGACCGCAAACTATGGCTACACCTTC
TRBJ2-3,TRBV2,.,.,CASTIHRTTQYF,TGTGCCAGCACAATACACCGGACAACTCAGTATTTT
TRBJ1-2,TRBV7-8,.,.,CASSLLFSGGGYTF,TGTGCCAGCAGCTTACTATTCAGCGGTGGTGGCTACACCTTC
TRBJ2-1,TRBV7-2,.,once,CASSLGEGGRFEQFF,TGTGCCAGCAGCTTAGGCGAGGGGGGGCGATTTGAGCAGTTCTTC
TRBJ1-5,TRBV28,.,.,CASMRDSNQPQHF,TGTGCCAGCATGAGGGATAGCAATCAGCCCCAGCATTTT
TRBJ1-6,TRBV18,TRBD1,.,CASSRGQGLYNSPLHF,TGTGCCAGCTCTCGTGGACAGGGCCTGTATAATTCACCCCTCCACTTT
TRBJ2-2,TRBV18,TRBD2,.,CASSPRTSGNTGELFF,TGTGCCAGCTCTCCCCGCACTAGCGGAAACACCGGGGAGCTGTTTTTT
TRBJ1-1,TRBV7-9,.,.,CASTPRTGAKEAFF,TGTGCCAGCACCCCCCGAACGGGGGCGAAAGAAGCTTTCTTT
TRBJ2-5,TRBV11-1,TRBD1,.,CASSSDRAQETQYF,TGTGCCAGCAGCTCGGACAGGGCTCAAGAGACCCAGTACTTC
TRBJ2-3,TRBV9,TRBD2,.,CASSIGLAGDVVTDTQYF,TGTGCCAGCAGCATCGGACTAGCGGGGGATGTAGTGACAGATACGCAGTATTTT
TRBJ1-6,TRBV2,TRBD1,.,CASTNQGANSPLHF,TGTGCCAGCACCAATCAGGGGGCGAATTCACCCCTCCACTTT
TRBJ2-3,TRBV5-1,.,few,CASSPGSYTDTQYF,TGCGCCAGCAGCCCCGGGAGTTACACAGATACGCAGTATTTT
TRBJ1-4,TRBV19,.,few,CASSPLGGSDEKLFF,TGTGCCAGTAGTCCCCTTGGGGGATCAGATGAAAAACTGTTTTTT
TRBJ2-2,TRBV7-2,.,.,CASSLVVTRVGELFF,TGTGCCAGCAGCTTAGTGGTTACGAGGGTGGGGGAGCTGTTTTTT